This entry concerns a single T cell receptor beta chain. The sample contains more than one DNA sequence encoding this CDR3. Original handling: Amplifying reference gene primers gave estimates of nucleated cell counts. The protocol was immunoSEQ multiplex PCR, while the TCRdb copy is restricted to in-frame clones and leaves out a portion. From that table come the V and J calls and clone size; the DNA was used to work out D and trimming. The sample lists around 180,000 clones, 70% to 90% occurring once. The germline gives CDR1 SGHRS, CDR2 YFSETQ. V lost 2 bases, J lost 4 bases, and 7 bases lay in between. The CDR3 consists of 12 residues. This specimen belongs to a study of blood T cell repertoires in COVID-19.

The specimen was peripheral blood. This TCR was recovered from a man aged 65-85 years with active or convalescent COVID-19. The chain couples TRBV5-1 to TRBJ2-7; weak D call: TRBD1 (6 bases). CDR3 bases: TGCGCCAGCAGCTTACAGGGTTACGAGCAGTACTTC. Protein: CASSLQGYEQYF. The full variable domain, in which reference TRBV5-1 and TRBJ2-7 provide the parts outside the CDR3, is KAGVTQTPRYLIKTRGQQVTLSCSPISGHRSVSWYQQTPGQGLQFLFEYFSETQRNKGNFPGRFSGRQFSNSRSEMNVSTLELGDSALYLCASSLQGYEQYFGPGTRLTVT.